The entry below describes one T cell receptor (beta chain). Its antigen remains unidentified. The data originate from a study of regulatory T cells in long-lasting Graves disease. Study context: Antithyroid drug intake by newly diagnosed Graves' patients had lasted under 3 months. General study findings and limits: Persistent cases favored TRBV28, TRBJ1-2 and TRBJ2-5.

The V end was cut by 5 bases, the J end by 1 base, with 8 bases between. This CDR3 region has 14 residues. The germline CDR1 and CDR2 sequences are SNHLY and FYNNEI. Arm-PCR of CDR3 regions and iRepertoire HTBI primers were used to build TCR beta libraries. Via MiXCR, TCRdb re-called the multiplex PCR reads, giving one row per CDR3 protein. The sample has 400,000 to 550,000 distinct CDR3 sequences; roughly 17% are singletons. The time point was: newly diagnosed GD, antithyroid drugs for less than 3 months. Extracted PBMC RNA gave rise to the TCR library. Those enrolled as patients came out of an endocrinology department in Xi'an, China. These data were likewise used in another study, on T cells in Graves' hyperthyroidism and ophthalmopathy. From that paper: It was considered stable Graves' hyperthyroidism when ophthalmopathy did not progress within 18 months.

V gene TRBV2 combines with J gene TRBJ1-4; no reliable D call. The material sequenced was peripheral blood mononuclear cells (PBMCs), taken at new diagnosis, from a patient treated with antithyroid drugs. The TCR sequence derives from a woman between 18 and 29 years old with Graves disease. The CDR3 protein is CASSNVGTNEKLFF. In DNA, the CDR3 is TGTGCCAGCAGTAATGTGGGAACTAATGAAAAACTGTTTTTT.